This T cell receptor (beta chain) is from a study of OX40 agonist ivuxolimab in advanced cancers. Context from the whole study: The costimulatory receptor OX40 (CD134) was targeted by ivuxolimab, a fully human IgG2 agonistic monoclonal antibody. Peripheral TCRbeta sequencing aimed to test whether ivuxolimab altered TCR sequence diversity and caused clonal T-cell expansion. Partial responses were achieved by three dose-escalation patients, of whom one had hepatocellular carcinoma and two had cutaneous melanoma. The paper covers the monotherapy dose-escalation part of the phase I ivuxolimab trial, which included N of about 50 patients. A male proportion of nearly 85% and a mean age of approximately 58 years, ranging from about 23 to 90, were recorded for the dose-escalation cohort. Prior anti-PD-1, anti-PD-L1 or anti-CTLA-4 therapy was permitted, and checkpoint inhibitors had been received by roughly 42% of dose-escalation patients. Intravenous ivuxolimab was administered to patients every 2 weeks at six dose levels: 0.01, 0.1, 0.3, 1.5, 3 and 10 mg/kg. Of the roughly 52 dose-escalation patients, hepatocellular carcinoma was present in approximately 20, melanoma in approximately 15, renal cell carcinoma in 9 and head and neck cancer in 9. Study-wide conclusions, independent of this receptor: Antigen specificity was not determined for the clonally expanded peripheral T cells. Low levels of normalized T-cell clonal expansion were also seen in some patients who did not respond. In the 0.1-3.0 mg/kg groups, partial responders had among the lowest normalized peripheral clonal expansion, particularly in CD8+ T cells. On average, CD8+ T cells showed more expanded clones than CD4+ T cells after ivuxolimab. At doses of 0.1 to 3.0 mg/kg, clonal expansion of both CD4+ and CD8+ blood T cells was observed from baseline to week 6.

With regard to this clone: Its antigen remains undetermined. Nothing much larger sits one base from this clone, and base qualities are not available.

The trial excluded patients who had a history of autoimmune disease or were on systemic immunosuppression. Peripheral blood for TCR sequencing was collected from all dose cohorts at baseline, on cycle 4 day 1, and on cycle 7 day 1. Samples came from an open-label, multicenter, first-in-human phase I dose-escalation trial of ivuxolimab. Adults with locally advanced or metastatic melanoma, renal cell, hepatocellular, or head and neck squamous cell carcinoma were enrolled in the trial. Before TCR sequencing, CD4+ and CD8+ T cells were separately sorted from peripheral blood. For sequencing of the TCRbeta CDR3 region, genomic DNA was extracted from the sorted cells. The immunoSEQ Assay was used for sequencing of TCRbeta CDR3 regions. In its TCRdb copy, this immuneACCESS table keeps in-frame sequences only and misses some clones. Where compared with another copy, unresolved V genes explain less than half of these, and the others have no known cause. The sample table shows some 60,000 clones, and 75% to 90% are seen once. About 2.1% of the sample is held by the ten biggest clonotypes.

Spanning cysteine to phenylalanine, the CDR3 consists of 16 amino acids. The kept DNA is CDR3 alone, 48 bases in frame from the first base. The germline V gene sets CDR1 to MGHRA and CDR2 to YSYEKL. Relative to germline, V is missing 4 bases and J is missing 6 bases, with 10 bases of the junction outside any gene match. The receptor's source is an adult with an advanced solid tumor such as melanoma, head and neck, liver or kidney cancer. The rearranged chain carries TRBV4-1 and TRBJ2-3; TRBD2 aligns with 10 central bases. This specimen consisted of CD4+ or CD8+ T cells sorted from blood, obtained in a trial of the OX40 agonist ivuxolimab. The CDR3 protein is CASSPPLAGEGDTQYF. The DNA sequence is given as TGCGCCAGCAGCCCGCCTCTAGCGGGGGAGGGCGATACGCAGTATTTT.